Below, 27 T cell receptor beta chains from the same sample are listed, as sequenced in a study of CD8+CD57+ T cells in acquired aplastic anemia. For CDR3 and TCR beta VDJ profiling, genomic DNA was the template used. Via MiXCR, TCRdb re-called the reads, giving one row per CDR3 protein. The table lists hundreds of thousands of distinct CDR3 sequences, over 40% of them singletons. Those patients picked for sequencing had displayed CD8+CD57+ cell expansion on flow cytometry. Sequenced material: sorted CD4+, CD8+, or CD8+CD57+ T cells (not recorded which) from PBMCs. The receptors here all came from a human donor with aplastic anemia.

The chain uses TRBV19 and TRBJ1-6; D call uncertain. Trimming cost V 4 bases and J 4 bases, with 11 bases left between them. This CDR3 has 15 amino acids. The germline CDR1 and CDR2 sequences are LNHDA and SQIVND (reference sequence). The DNA of the CDR3 is TGTGCCAGTAGTAACGTGGGCTCTTATAATTCACCCCTCCACTTT. The encoded protein is CASSNVGSYNSPLHF.

A few counts support this clonotype. V is TRBV25-1 and J is TRBJ2-5; D call uncertain. The CDR3 contains 14 residues. Trimming left V 1 base short and J 2 bases short, with 8 bases between. Per germline, CDR1 MGHDK and CDR2 SYGVNS. The CDR3 DNA follows: TGTGCCAGCAGTGAATCCAGTGGGCAAGAGACCCAGTACTTC. It specifies CASSESSGQETQYF.

The CDR3 here is CSARNPGQGLRSYEQYF. The CDR3 DNA is TGCAGTGCTAGAAACCCGGGACAGGGACTGCGTTCCTACGAGCAGTACTTC. The chain carries TRBV20-1 and TRBJ2-7, with 9 nucleotides matching TRBD1. The CDR3 runs 17 residues. Germline CDR1 and CDR2: DFQATT and SNEGSKA (reference sequence). The trim removed 2 bases at V and 1 base at J, leaving 12 bases unmatched.

Comment on this clonotype: A read error is likely, as this CDR3 ends without the conserved phenylalanine or tryptophan. The J gene is TRBJ1-2, the V gene TRBV7-2, with no clear D. The CDR3 sequence is 13 residues long. In germline, CDR1 is SGHTA, CDR2 FQGNSA. Trimming took 1 base from V and 3 from J, leaving 6 bases between them. The CDR3: CASSLGVYYGYTS. DNA of the CDR3: TGTGCCAGCAGCTTAGGGGTTTACTATGGCTACACCTCC.

Many counts were recorded for this clonotype. V is TRBV7-9 and J is TRBJ1-1; 7 nucleotides align to TRBD1. Trimming took 4 bases from V and 6 from J; bases not matched to a gene: 5. The CDR3 contains 13 residues. The V gene's germline CDR1 is SEHNR and CDR2 FQNEAQ (reference sequence). The CDR3 nucleotides are TGTGCCAGCAGCTCTACAGGGGTCCCTGAAGCTTTCTTT. It codes for CASSSTGVPEAFF.

The genes are TRBV19 and TRBJ2-2; D uncertain. The CDR3 runs 13 residues. CDR1 is LNHDA, CDR2 SQIVND, per germline (reference sequence). V lost 7 bases and J lost 1, with 7 bases in between. The CDR3 is CASTLQNTGELFF. The CDR3 DNA follows: TGTGCCAGTACTTTACAGAACACCGGGGAGCTGTTTTTT.

The count of this clonotype is one. The chain carries TRBV20-1 and TRBJ1-2; 8 positions agree with TRBD1. The trim removed 5 bases at V and 2 bases at J, leaving 7 bases unmatched. CDR1 and CDR2 from the germline V gene are DFQATT and SNEGSKA (reference sequence). CDR3 length: 14 amino acids. The CDR3 loop is CSARTGRVNYGYTF. CDR3 in DNA: TGCAGTGCTCGGACAGGGAGGGTAAACTATGGCTACACCTTC.

This clonotype was detected once. The chain has TRBV29-1 and TRBJ1-2; weak D call: TRBD1 (5 bases). The CDR3 is 14 amino acids. Germline V gene lookup returns CDR1 SQVTM and CDR2 ANQGSEA. V was cut by 7 bases and J by 3 bases, with 18 bases left in between. CDR3 protein: CSAGGTNRHYGYTF. CDR3 in DNA: TGCAGCGCGGGGGGGACGAACCGCCACTATGGCTACACCTTC.

V usage is TRBV4-1 and J usage is TRBJ2-7, with D perhaps matching TRBD2 (5 bases). Trimming took off 0 bases at V and 3 bases at J, with 6 bases between the two ends. The CDR3 contains 13 residues. Germline assignment: CDR1 MGHRA and CDR2 YSYEKL. The CDR3 DNA reads TGCGCCAGCAGCCAAGAGGGAGTCTACGAGCAGTACTTC. It codes for CASSQEGVYEQYF.

There are many counts of this clonotype. The genes are TRBV6-5 and TRBJ1-3, with D unclear. V was pared by 10 bases and J by 7 bases, with 11 bases between. The CDR3 has 11 amino acids. Germline values: CDR1 MNHEY, CDR2 SVGAGI. The CDR3 DNA reads as TGTGCCACCAGGCGAGGGAACACCATATATTTT. As protein: CATRRGNTIYF.

The V gene is TRBV9, the J gene TRBJ1-2, with D hard to call. The V end lost 0 bases, the J end lost 8 bases, and 8 bases lay between the germline ends. Looked up from germline, CDR1 is SGDLS and CDR2 is YYNGEE. The CDR3 is 12 amino acids. The CDR3 sequence: CASSVEARGYTF. In nucleotides, the CDR3 is TGTGCCAGCAGCGTAGAGGCGCGGGGCTACACCTTC.

This clonotype was detected a few times. The chain links TRBV7-2 to TRBJ1-6; 10 positions agree with TRBD1. J was trimmed by 1 base and V by 6 bases; bases with no gene match: 12. The germline V gene has CDR1 SGHTA and CDR2 FQGNSA. There are 19 residues in the CDR3. The CDR3 nucleotides read TGTGCCAGCAGGTCAATGGACAGGGGGATGTCATCCTATAATTCACCCCTCCACTTT. Translating gives CASRSMDRGMSSYNSPLHF. Filled out from reference TRBV7-2 and TRBJ1-6, the complete variable domain reads GAGVSQSPSNKVTEKGKDVELRCDPISGHTALYWYRQSLGQGLEFLIYFQGNSAPDKSGLPSDRFSAERTGGSVSTLTIQRTQQEDSAVYLCASRSMDRGMSSYNSPLHFGNGTRLTVT.

Only one count was recorded for this clonotype. The chain joins TRBV24-1 to TRBJ1-2, with unresolved D. The germline gives CDR1 KGHDR, CDR2 SFDVKD. The CDR3 covers 13 residues. Trimming cost V 4 bases and J 2 bases, with 7 bases left between them. The CDR3 protein is CATSETGNYGYTF. CDR3 sequence (DNA): TGTGCCACCAGTGAAACCGGGAACTATGGCTACACCTTC.

This clonotype came up many times. The rearrangement uses TRBV19 and TRBJ1-2; a weak D match, TRBD1 (6 bases). V was trimmed by 10 bases and J by 5 bases, leaving 26 bases between them. The CDR3 length is 16 residues. Per germline, CDR1 LNHDA and CDR2 SQIVND (reference sequence). The CDR3 region has the DNA TGTGCCACTACTCCCCCGTGGGGGCCCTTGGGGTATGGCTACACCTTC. As protein: CATTPPWGPLGYGYTF.

V usage is TRBV19 and J usage is TRBJ1-6; a weak D match, TRBD1 (6 bases). The germline gives CDR1 LNHDA, CDR2 SQIVND (reference sequence). The CDR3 is 14 amino acids. The V end was cut by 3 bases, the J end by 7 bases, with 10 bases between. Here the CDR3 DNA reads TGTGCCAGTAGTATCGGGACACCAAATTCACCCCTCCACTTT. It translates to CASSIGTPNSPLHF.

The table lists this clonotype with many counts. The rearrangement joins TRBV4-2 to TRBJ1-5, with D possibly TRBD1 on 6 matching bases. V lost 0 bases and J 5 bases, leaving 11 bases between the germline ends. The CDR3 loop spans 15 amino acids. Germline values: CDR1 LGHNA, CDR2 YNFKEQ. CDR3 DNA: TGTGCCAGCAGCCAAGAAGGGGGGACCCATCAGCCCCAGCATTTT. Translated, it gives CASSQEGGTHQPQHF.

In its sample, this clonotype was seen once. The chain links TRBV10-3 to TRBJ1-1; D unclear. This CDR3 is 13 amino acids long. V was clipped by 5 bases and J by 0 bases, with 7 bases between them. Per germline, CDR1 ENHRY and CDR2 SYGVKD. CDR3: CAISLTVNTEAFF. The CDR3 coding sequence is TGTGCCATCAGTCTAACCGTGAACACTGAAGCTTTCTTT.

The chain carries TRBV12-3 or TRBV12-4 and TRBJ2-7, with 8 bases lining up with TRBD1. The CDR3 runs 14 residues. V lost 5 bases and J lost 3; bases outside the gene matches: 6. The CDR3 protein is CASSPTGVDYEQYF. The CDR3 DNA is TGTGCCAGCAGTCCGACAGGGGTGGACTACGAGCAGTACTTC.

This clonotype turned up a few times. This chain connects TRBV19 to TRBJ1-5, with D tentatively TRBD1 (6 bases). CDR1 is LNHDA, CDR2 SQIVND, per germline (reference sequence). This CDR3 is 17 amino acids long. The V gene lost 6 bases and the J gene lost 0 bases, with 18 bases spanning the gap. The chain's CDR3 is CASRWDIARDSNQPQHF. The CDR3 DNA reads TGTGCCAGTAGATGGGACATCGCCAGGGATAGCAATCAGCCCCAGCATTTT.

The rearrangement links TRBV20-1 to TRBJ2-1; 8 bases are a match to TRBD1. Germline CDR1 DFQATT, CDR2 SNEGSKA (reference sequence). The J segment lost 2 bases and the V segment lost 6 bases, leaving 12 bases of the junction unmatched. This CDR3 comprises 16 residues. The CDR3 nucleotides are TGCAGTGCCAGCTTGCCCGGGACAGGACCCTACAATGAGCAGTTCTTC. It encodes CSASLPGTGPYNEQFF.

This clonotype came up many times. The rearrangement uses TRBV6-1 and TRBJ2-5, with 10 bases aligning to TRBD2. J lost 5 bases, V lost 6 bases, and 6 bases had no gene match. Per the germline V gene, CDR1 is MNHNS and CDR2 is SASEGT. The CDR3 sequence is 14 residues long. CDR3 loop: CASRSGGAGETQYF. CDR3 in DNA: TGTGCCAGCAGAAGCGGGGGGGCCGGGGAGACCCAGTACTTC.

This clonotype was seen a few times. The genes are TRBV19 and TRBJ1-2; D might be TRBD1 (6 bases). V dropped 5 bases and J dropped 7 bases, with 17 bases sitting between them. CDR3 length: 14 amino acids. CDR1 is LNHDA, CDR2 SQIVND, per germline (reference sequence). CDR3 loop: CASSVATGSSGYTF. The DNA of the CDR3 is TGTGCCAGTAGTGTGGCCACAGGGAGTTCTGGCTACACCTTC.

V is TRBV24-1 and J is TRBJ2-1; 8 positions match TRBD2. The germline CDR1 and CDR2 sequences are KGHDR and SFDVKD. V gave up 12 bases and J gave up 11 bases; unmatched junction bases: 11. The length of the CDR3 is 12 residues. The CDR3 DNA is TGTGCCTCCCTAAGGCGGGGGGCCCAGCAGTTCTTC. As protein: CASLRRGAQQFF.

The genes are TRBV15 and TRBJ1-2; tentatively, D is TRBD1 (6 bases). V lost 2 bases to trimming and J lost 5 bases, with 12 bases between them. CDR3 length: 14 residues. Germline lookup yields CDR1 LNHNV and CDR2 YYDKDF (reference sequence). This chain's CDR3 is CATSRIDRSYGYTF. DNA for the CDR3: TGTGCCACCAGCAGAATAGACAGGTCTTATGGCTACACCTTC. The whole variable domain, remainder taken from reference TRBV15 and TRBJ1-2, is DAMVIQNPRYQVTQFGKPVTLSCSQTLNHNVMYWYQQKSSQAPKLLFHYYDKDFNNEADTPDNFQSRRPNTSFCFLDIRSPGLGDTAMYLCATSRIDRSYGYTFGSGTRLTVV.

The genes are TRBV18 and TRBJ2-5; 8 bases fit TRBD1. The CDR3 loop spans 16 amino acids. The trim removed 2 bases at V and 10 bases at J, leaving 15 bases unmatched. Germline CDR1 reads KGHSH; CDR2 reads LQKENI. The CDR3 loop reads CASSPYRTPNTGGQYF. DNA for the CDR3: TGTGCCAGCTCACCATACCGGACACCTAACACAGGGGGCCAGTACTTC.

The chain uses TRBV9 and TRBJ2-7; either TRBD1 or TRBD2 may supply D (5 bases each). V lost 3 bases and J lost 4, with 20 bases in between. The CDR3 length is 16 residues. The germline gives CDR1 SGDLS, CDR2 YYNGEE. The CDR3 loop is CASSDGAGAGIYEQYF. In DNA form, the CDR3 reads TGTGCCAGCAGCGACGGAGCCGGGGCAGGGATATACGAGCAGTACTTC.

V gene TRBV19 combines with J gene TRBJ1-2, with unresolved D. The CDR3 is 14 residues long. From germline, CDR1 is LNHDA and CDR2 SQIVND (reference sequence). V was pared by 6 bases and J by 3 bases, with 14 bases between. CDR3 DNA: TGTGCCAGTAGCTCCCGTATCCGGGACTATGGCTACACCTTC. The encoded protein is CASSSRIRDYGYTF.